Ten or more counts support the clone carrying this T cell receptor (beta chain). The antigen is not known. This entry belongs to a study of tumor-infiltrating lymphocytes in primary liver carcinoma. Overall study: The study reported T1-T3 N0M0 tumors spanning 4.2 to 10 cm. Study-wide results and caveats: Significantly greater top-250-clone fractions characterized tumors relative to blood (p = 0.039).

Taking 20-30 mg of unsorted bulk tissue, the authors co-extracted RNA and DNA. Surgery removed the patients' primary liver carcinoma. Total RNA amounting to 450 to 500 ng was the source from which TCR beta cDNA was made with a constant-region primer. Sequencing libraries for TCR beta derived from three nested multiplex PCR rounds that used slightly modified ARM-PCR. The first two PCR rounds used TRBV1-TRBV30 primers with a Cbeta primer, approximately 10 cycles each. MiXCR was run by TCRdb on the multiplex PCR reads, yielding one entry per CDR3 protein. This repertoire shows fewer than 75,000 distinct CDR3 sequences, around 64% found once; its top ten account for around 57%. Germline CDR1 is MNHNY and CDR2 is SVGAGI (reference sequence). This CDR3 is built from 14 residues. The V segment lost 6 bases and the J segment 9 bases; nucleotides outside the gene matches: 6.

Sequencing was performed on liver tumor tissue from sampling region 2. Subset given: tumor region T2, inferior pole. The TCR comes from a man aged 35 to 55 with primary liver carcinoma and hepatitis B virus infection. This chain links TRBV6-6 with TRBJ2-6, with TRBD1 matching 9 bases. CDR3 coding DNA: TGTGCCAGCAGCGGGACAGGGACCCTCAACGTCCTGACTTTC. This sequence encodes CASSGTGTLNVLTF.